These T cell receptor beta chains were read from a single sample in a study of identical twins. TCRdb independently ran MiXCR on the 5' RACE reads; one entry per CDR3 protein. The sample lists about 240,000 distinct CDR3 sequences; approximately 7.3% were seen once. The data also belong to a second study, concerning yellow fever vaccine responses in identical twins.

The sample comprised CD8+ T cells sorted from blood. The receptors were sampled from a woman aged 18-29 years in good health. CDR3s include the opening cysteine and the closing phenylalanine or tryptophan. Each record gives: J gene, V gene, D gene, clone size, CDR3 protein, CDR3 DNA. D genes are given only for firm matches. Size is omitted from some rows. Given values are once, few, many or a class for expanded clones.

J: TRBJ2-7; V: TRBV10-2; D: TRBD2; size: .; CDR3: CASSANSGSFYEQYF; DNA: TGCGCCAGCAGTGCTAATAGCGGGTCTTTCTACGAGCAGTACTTC
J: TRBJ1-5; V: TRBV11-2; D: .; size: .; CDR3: CASSLTAYSNQPQHF; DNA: TGTGCCAGCAGCTTAACGGCTTATAGCAATCAGCCCCAGCATTTT
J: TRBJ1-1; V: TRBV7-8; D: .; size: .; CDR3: CASSLFRQGSEAFF; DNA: TGTGCCAGCAGCTTATTTCGGCAGGGCTCTGAAGCTTTCTTT
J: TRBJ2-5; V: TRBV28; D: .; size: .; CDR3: CASSLRAGRETQYF; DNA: TGTGCCAGCAGTTTAAGGGCAGGGCGAGAGACCCAGTACTTC
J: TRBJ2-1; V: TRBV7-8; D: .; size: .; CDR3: CASSLGVDPNYNEQFF; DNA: TGTGCCAGCAGCTTAGGGGTCGACCCAAACTACAATGAGCAGTTCTTC
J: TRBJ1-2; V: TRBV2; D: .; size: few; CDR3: CASSEESVGAKYGYTF; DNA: TGTGCCAGCAGTGAAGAGTCGGTCGGGGCGAAGTATGGCTACACCTTC
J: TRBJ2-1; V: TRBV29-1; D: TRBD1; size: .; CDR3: CSTSQGAGEQFF; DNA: TGCAGCACGTCACAGGGGGCAGGTGAGCAGTTCTTC
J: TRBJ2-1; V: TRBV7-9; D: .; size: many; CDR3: CASSLGPRSADNEQFF; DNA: TGTGCCAGCAGCTTAGGCCCAAGGAGTGCAGACAATGAGCAGTTCTTC
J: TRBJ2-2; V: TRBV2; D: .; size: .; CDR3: CASTPYTGELFF; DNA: TGTGCCAGCACTCCCTACACCGGGGAGCTGTTTTTT
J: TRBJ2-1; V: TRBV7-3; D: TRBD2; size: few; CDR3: CASSQASGRAYNEQFF; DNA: TGTGCCAGCAGTCAAGCTAGCGGGCGCGCCTACAATGAGCAGTTCTTC
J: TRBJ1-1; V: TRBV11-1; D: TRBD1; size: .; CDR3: CASSPTDRGRLSNTEAFF; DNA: TGTGCCAGCAGCCCAACAGACAGGGGGCGTTTATCGAACACTGAAGCTTTCTTT
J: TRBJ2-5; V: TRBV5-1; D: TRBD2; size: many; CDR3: CASSSMGGSQETQYF; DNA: TGCGCCAGCAGCTCCATGGGGGGGTCACAAGAGACCCAGTACTTC
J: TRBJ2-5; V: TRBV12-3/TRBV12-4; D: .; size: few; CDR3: CASRRTEQETQYF; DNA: TGTGCCAGCAGGCGGACAGAACAAGAGACCCAGTACTTC
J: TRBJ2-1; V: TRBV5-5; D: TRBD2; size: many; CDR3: CASSFRGRAGDEQFF; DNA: TGTGCCAGCAGCTTTCGGGGGAGGGCGGGCGATGAGCAGTTCTTC
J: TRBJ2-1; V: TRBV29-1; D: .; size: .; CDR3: CSVEGGAGAYNEQFF; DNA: TGCAGCGTGGAGGGGGGGGCGGGGGCGTACAATGAGCAGTTCTTC
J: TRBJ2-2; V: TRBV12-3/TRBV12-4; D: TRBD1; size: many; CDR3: CASSSDRGNTGELFF; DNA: TGTGCCAGCAGTTCAGACAGGGGGAACACCGGGGAGCTGTTTTTT